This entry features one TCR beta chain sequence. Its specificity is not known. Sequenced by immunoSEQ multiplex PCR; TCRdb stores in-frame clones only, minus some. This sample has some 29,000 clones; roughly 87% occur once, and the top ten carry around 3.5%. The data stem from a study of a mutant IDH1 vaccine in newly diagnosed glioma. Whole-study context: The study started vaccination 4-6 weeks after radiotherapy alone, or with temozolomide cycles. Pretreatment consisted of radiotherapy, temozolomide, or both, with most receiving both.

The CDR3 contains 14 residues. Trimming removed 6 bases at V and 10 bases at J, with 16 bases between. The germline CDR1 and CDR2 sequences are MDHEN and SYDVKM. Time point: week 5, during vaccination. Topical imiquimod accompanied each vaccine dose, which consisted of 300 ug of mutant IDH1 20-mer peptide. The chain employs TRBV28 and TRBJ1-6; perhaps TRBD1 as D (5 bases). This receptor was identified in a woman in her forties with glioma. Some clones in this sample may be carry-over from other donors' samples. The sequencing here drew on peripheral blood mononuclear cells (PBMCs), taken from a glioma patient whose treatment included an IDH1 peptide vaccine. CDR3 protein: CASRGQYLGSPLHF. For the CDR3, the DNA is TGTGCCAGCAGAGGACAATACCTGGGCTCACCCCTCCACTTT. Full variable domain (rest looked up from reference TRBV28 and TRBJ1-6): DVKVTQSSRYLVKRTGEKVFLECVQDMDHENMFWYRQDPGLGLRLIYFSYDVKMKEKGDIPEGYSVSREKKERFSLILESASTNQTSMYLCASRGQYLGSPLHFGNGTRLTVT.